These 26 T cell receptor beta chains came from one sample sequenced in a study of early T cells in non-severe SARS-CoV-2 infection. Each CDR3 protein gets one entry after TCRdb re-called the 5' RACE reads with MiXCR. In the table there are tens of thousands of distinct CDR3 sequences, roughly 13% of which are singletons. The source material was whole blood. The receptors originated from an adult who was a healthcare worker with PCR-confirmed SARS-CoV-2 infection or an uninfected control (not recorded which).

This clonotype came up many times. The V gene is TRBV28, the J gene TRBJ2-7; D unresolved. Germline values: CDR1 MDHEN, CDR2 SYDVKM. V dropped 5 bases and J dropped 3 bases, with 17 bases sitting between them. This CDR3 region has 15 residues. The CDR3 nucleotides are TGTGCCAGCAGTCCTTTGGACGGAAGACTCTACGAGCAGTACTTC. Amino acid sequence: CASSPLDGRLYEQYF.

This clonotype has more than one count but fewer than ten. The V call is TRBV11-2, the J call TRBJ2-1; D is unclear. The germline V gene encodes CDR1 SGHAT and CDR2 FQNNGV. The CDR3 has 15 residues. The ends were cut back, 1 base at V and 1 base at J, with 8 bases in the middle. The CDR3 DNA reads TGTGCCAGCAGCTTAGGAGTGGCTTCCTACAATGAGCAGTTCTTC. It specifies CASSLGVASYNEQFF. Complete variable domain (other parts from reference TRBV11-2 and TRBJ2-1): EAGVAQSPRYKIIEKRQSVAFWCNPISGHATLYWYQQILGQGPKLLIQFQNNGVVDDSQLPKDRFSAERLKGVDSTLKIQPAKLEDSAVYLCASSLGVASYNEQFFGPGTRLTVL.

V gene TRBV10-3 combines with J gene TRBJ1-1; D possibly corresponds to TRBD1 (6 bases). This CDR3 has 11 residues. Germline CDR1 ENHRY, CDR2 SYGVKD. Between the trimmed V and J ends, which lost 8 bases and 11 bases, there was a span of 15 bases. This CDR3 is CAIRDNRVAFF. The CDR3 nucleotides are TGTGCCATCCGGGACAACCGTGTGGCTTTCTTT.

V and J are TRBV5-1 and TRBJ2-3; D is possibly TRBD1 (6 bases). CDR1 SGHRS and CDR2 YFSETQ come from the germline V gene. This CDR3 has 15 residues. V shed 3 bases and J shed 6 bases, with 17 bases lying between them. The CDR3 nucleotides read TGCGCCAGCAGCTGGATGGACAGTGATAGGGATACGCAGTATTTT. Protein: CASSWMDSDRDTQYF.

The chain is built from TRBV7-2 and TRBJ2-3; D might be TRBD1 (6 bases). Germline CDR1 and CDR2: SGHTA and FQGNSA. The CDR3 spans 13 residues. Trimming pared 4 bases from V and 7 bases from J, leaving 12 bases between. Here the CDR3 DNA reads TGTGCCAGCAGCTCACCAGGGGATTATACGCAGTATTTT. It specifies CASSSPGDYTQYF.

This clonotype was seen repeatedly, ten times or more. The chain links TRBV29-1 to TRBJ1-1, with D hard to call. CDR1 is SQVTM and CDR2 is ANQGSEA in the germline V gene. The CDR3 is 14 amino acids. The V gene lost 0 bases and the J gene lost 1 base, with 9 bases spanning the gap. CDR3 sequence: CSVEDVGGNTEAFF. In DNA, the CDR3 is TGCAGCGTTGAAGATGTAGGAGGGAACACTGAAGCTTTCTTT.

This clonotype occurred a few times. The rearrangement joins TRBV20-1 to TRBJ1-5; 7 bases are shared with TRBD1. The CDR3 consists of 14 residues. J lost 4 bases, V lost 2 bases, and 5 bases had no gene match. Germline CDR1 DFQATT, CDR2 SNEGSKA (reference sequence). This CDR3 reads CSARWGRGNQPQHF. CDR3 DNA sequence: TGCAGTGCTAGATGGGGCAGGGGGAATCAGCCCCAGCATTTT.

The chain has TRBV9 and TRBJ2-3, with 9 bases that match TRBD2. Germline CDR1 is SGDLS and CDR2 is YYNGEE. The CDR3 totals 16 residues. V was pared by 0 bases and J by 7 bases, with 9 bases of the junction left unmatched. CDR3 DNA sequence: TGTGCCAGCAGCGTAGGGTCTAGCGGGACCTCTTATACGCAGTATTTT. It encodes CASSVGSSGTSYTQYF.

This clonotype was recorded many times. The V and J genes are TRBV6-5 and TRBJ2-7, with D unresolved. Germline lookup yields CDR1 MNHEY and CDR2 SVGAGI. Trimming shortened V by 5 bases and J by 2 bases, and 10 bases separated the two germline ends. The CDR3 covers 13 residues. The CDR3 region is CASSHYPAYEQYF. CDR3 nucleotides: TGTGCCAGCAGTCATTACCCTGCCTACGAGCAGTACTTC.

This clonotype was seen more than once but under ten times. The chain is built from TRBV20-1 and TRBJ2-5, with TRBD2 matching 7 bases. Trimming removed 5 bases from V and 7 bases from J; junction bases left unmatched: 4. The CDR3 is 11 residues long. From germline, CDR1 is DFQATT and CDR2 SNEGSKA (reference sequence). The CDR3 loop reads CSAGGGGTQYF. The CDR3 DNA is TGCAGTGCTGGCGGGGGAGGGACCCAGTACTTC.

This clonotype was picked up a small number of times. This chain connects TRBV3-2 to TRBJ2-5. TRBV3-2 is listed as a pseudogene. The CDR3 has 11 residues. The chain's CDR3 is CASSQEETQYF. The DNA for the CDR3 is TGTGCCAGCAGCCAAGAAGAGACCCAGTACTTC.

This chain links TRBV7-2 with TRBJ2-3; TRBD2 matches 8 bases. There are 16 residues in the CDR3. J lost 5 bases, V lost 5 bases, and 12 bases had no gene match. Germline lookup yields CDR1 SGHTA and CDR2 FQGNSA. Here the CDR3 reads CASSIGLAGVLDTQYF. The CDR3 nucleotides read TGTGCCAGCAGCATCGGACTAGCCGGAGTTCTAGATACGCAGTATTTT. Complete variable domain (other parts from reference TRBV7-2 and TRBJ2-3): GAGVSQSPSNKVTEKGKDVELRCDPISGHTALYWYRQSLGQGLEFLIYFQGNSAPDKSGLPSDRFSAERTGGSVSTLTIQRTQQEDSAVYLCASSIGLAGVLDTQYFGPGTRLTVL.

Only a few counts were recorded for this clonotype. V is TRBV28 and J is TRBJ2-3; 10 nucleotides align to TRBD2. CDR3 size: 15 residues. Germline loops: CDR1 MDHEN, CDR2 SYDVKM. V dropped 7 bases and J dropped 1; count of bases not matched to a gene: 5. CDR3: CASTIAGGGTDTQYF. The CDR3 DNA reads TGTGCCAGCACTATAGCGGGAGGAGGCACAGATACGCAGTATTTT.

This clonotype showed up many times. The V and J genes are TRBV11-2 and TRBJ2-7, with no clear D. CDR3 length: 14 residues. Trimming removed 4 bases from V and 4 bases from J, with 14 bases in between. Germline V gives CDR1 SGHAT, CDR2 FQNNGV. The CDR3 DNA sequence: TGTGCCAGCAGCTCTCATCTGCAAGATTACGAGCAGTACTTC. Protein sequence: CASSSHLQDYEQYF.

The rearrangement links TRBV29-1 to TRBJ2-2; D perhaps matches TRBD2 (6 bases). Trimming pared 4 bases from V and 1 base from J, leaving 13 bases between. This CDR3 spans 15 amino acids. CDR1 and CDR2 (germline): SQVTM, ANQGSEA. The CDR3 DNA reads as TGCAGCGTTGTGTTTAGCGGACTGAACACCGGGGAGCTGTTTTTT. Translation: CSVVFSGLNTGELFF.

The chain carries TRBV5-6 and TRBJ2-3; either TRBD1 or TRBD2 may fit D (5 bases each). The CDR3 is made up of 15 amino acids. V lost 1 base, J lost 6 bases, and 15 bases lay in between. CDR1 is SGHDT and CDR2 is YYEEEE in the germline V gene. The CDR3 coding sequence is TGTGCCAGCAGCTTGTGGGACGGAGCGAGGGATACGCAGTATTTT. This sequence encodes CASSLWDGARDTQYF.

This clonotype was counted at least ten times. This chain uses TRBV6-5 with TRBJ1-2; 12 bases agree with TRBD1. Germline V CDR1 and CDR2: MNHEY, SVGAGI. The CDR3 sequence is 14 residues long. J was trimmed by 8 bases and V by 0 bases; bases with no gene match: 1. The CDR3 region has the DNA TGTGCCAGCAGTTACTCCGGGACAGGGGGCGGCTACACCTTC. Amino acids: CASSYSGTGGGYTF.

This clonotype has more than one count but fewer than ten. This sequence joins TRBV24-1 and TRBJ1-2, with no clear D. The CDR3 totals 14 residues. Germline V gives CDR1 KGHDR, CDR2 SFDVKD. V lost 3 bases and J 8 bases, leaving 15 bases between the germline ends. CDR3 nucleotides: TGTGCCACCAGTGATCACAATAGGGAGGAGGGCTACACCTTC. Amino acid sequence: CATSDHNREEGYTF.

This clonotype has just a few counts. V gene TRBV6-5 combines with J gene TRBJ2-2; no clear D. This CDR3 is built from 14 residues. CDR1 is MNHEY and CDR2 is SVGAGI in the germline V gene. V was cut by 0 bases and J by 5 bases, with 7 bases left in between. CDR3 nucleotide sequence: TGTGCCAGCAGTTACTCGACCCGGACCGGGGAGCTGTTTTTT. Translation: CASSYSTRTGELFF.

The chain uses TRBV2 and TRBJ2-7; D is unresolved. This CDR3 has 12 residues. Trimming left V 2 bases short and J 3 bases short, with 5 bases between. Germline lookup yields CDR1 SNHLY and CDR2 FYNNEI. The CDR3 DNA sequence: TGTGCCAGCAGTGAACAAAACTACGAGCAGTACTTC. Its protein product is CASSEQNYEQYF.

V usage is TRBV10-3 and J usage is TRBJ1-1; 9 nucleotides agree with TRBD1. V dropped 3 bases and J dropped 1; count of bases not matched to a gene: 6. The CDR3 totals 16 residues. Germline lookup yields CDR1 ENHRY and CDR2 SYGVKD. For the CDR3, the DNA is TGTGCCATCAGTGACCGGGACAGGGCGGGGAACACTGAAGCTTTCTTT. As protein: CAISDRDRAGNTEAFF.

This clonotype was seen more than once but under ten times. The chain employs TRBV20-1 and TRBJ2-7; D is possibly TRBD1 or TRBD2 (6 bases each). The CDR3 loop spans 12 amino acids. Germline CDR1 and CDR2: DFQATT and SNEGSKA (reference sequence). V lost 4 bases and J 2 bases, leaving 9 bases between the germline ends. CDR3 protein: CSAKEGAYEQYF. The CDR3 coding sequence is TGCAGTGCTAAGGAGGGGGCCTACGAGCAGTACTTC.

This clonotype was seen at least ten times. The chain has TRBV6-2 or TRBV6-3 and TRBJ2-7, with D maybe TRBD2 (6 bases). V dropped 2 bases and J dropped 0 bases, with 8 bases sitting between them. CDR1 and CDR2 from the germline V gene are MNHEY and SVGEGT. This CDR3 region has 14 residues. In DNA, the CDR3 is TGTGCCAGCAGTTACCCGGACTACTCCTACGAGCAGTACTTC. It translates to CASSYPDYSYEQYF.

The V and J genes are TRBV19 and TRBJ1-5, with D possibly being TRBD1 (5 bases). Germline values: CDR1 LNHDA, CDR2 SQIVND (reference sequence). CDR3 size: 14 residues. V was shortened by 2 bases and J by 2 bases, with 7 bases between the two germline ends. The CDR3 loop reads CASSIQTGNQPQHF. CDR3 coding DNA: TGTGCCAGTAGTATACAGACAGGCAATCAGCCCCAGCATTTT.

This sequence joins TRBV30 and TRBJ2-5; no clear D. Trimming removed 5 bases at V and 5 bases at J, with 9 bases between. This CDR3 has 11 amino acids. Germline CDR1 and CDR2: GTSNPN and SVGIG (reference sequence). The CDR3, as DNA: TGTGCCTGGGTCATGGCGGAGACCCAGTACTTC. As protein: CAWVMAETQYF.

The chain employs TRBV19 and TRBJ2-2; a possible D gene is TRBD1 (5 bases). This CDR3 contains 15 residues. The ends were cut back, 7 bases at V and 1 base at J, with 13 bases in the middle. Germline CDR1 reads LNHDA; CDR2 reads SQIVND (reference sequence). CDR3 region: CASTMGQLNTGELFF. The DNA for the CDR3 is TGTGCCAGTACCATGGGGCAGCTGAACACCGGGGAGCTGTTTTTT.